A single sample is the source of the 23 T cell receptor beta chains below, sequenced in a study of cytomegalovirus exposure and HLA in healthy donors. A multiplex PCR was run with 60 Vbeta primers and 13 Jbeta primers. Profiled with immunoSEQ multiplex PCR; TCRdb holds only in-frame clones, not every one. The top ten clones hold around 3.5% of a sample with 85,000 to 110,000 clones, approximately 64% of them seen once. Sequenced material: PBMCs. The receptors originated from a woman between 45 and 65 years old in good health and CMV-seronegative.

The CDR3 DNA follows: TGTGCCAGCAGTTTTACAGGGGGTATGGAGCAGTTCTTC. Its protein is CASSFTGGMEQFF. The chain links TRBV5-6 to TRBJ2-1; 8 bases align to TRBD1. V lost 5 bases and J lost 10; bases outside the gene matches: 8. The germline gives CDR1 SGHDT, CDR2 YYEEEE. There are 13 residues in the CDR3.

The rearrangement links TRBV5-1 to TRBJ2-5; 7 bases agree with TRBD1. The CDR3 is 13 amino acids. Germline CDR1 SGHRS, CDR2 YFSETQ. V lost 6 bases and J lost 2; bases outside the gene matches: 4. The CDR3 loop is CASKRTGQETQYF. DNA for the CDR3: TGCGCCAGCAAACGGACAGGACAAGAGACCCAGTACTTC.

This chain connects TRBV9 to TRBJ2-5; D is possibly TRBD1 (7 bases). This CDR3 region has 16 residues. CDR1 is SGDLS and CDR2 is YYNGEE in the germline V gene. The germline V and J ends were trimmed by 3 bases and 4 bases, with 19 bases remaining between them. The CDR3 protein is CASSAQGGRSLETQYF. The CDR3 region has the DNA TGTGCCAGCAGCGCCCAGGGGGGTCGGTCATTAGAGACCCAGTACTTC.

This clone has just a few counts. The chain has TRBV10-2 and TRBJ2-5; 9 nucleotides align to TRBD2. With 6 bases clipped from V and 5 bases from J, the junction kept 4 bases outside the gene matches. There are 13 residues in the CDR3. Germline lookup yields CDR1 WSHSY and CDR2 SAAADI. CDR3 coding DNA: TGCGCCAGCAGGTCTAGCGGGATTGAGACCCAGTACTTC. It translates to CASRSSGIETQYF.

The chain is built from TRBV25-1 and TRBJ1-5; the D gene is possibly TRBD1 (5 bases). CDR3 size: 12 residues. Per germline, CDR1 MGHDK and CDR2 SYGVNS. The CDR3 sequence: CRTTRANQPQHF. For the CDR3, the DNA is TGTCGTACTACCAGGGCCAATCAGCCCCAGCATTTT.

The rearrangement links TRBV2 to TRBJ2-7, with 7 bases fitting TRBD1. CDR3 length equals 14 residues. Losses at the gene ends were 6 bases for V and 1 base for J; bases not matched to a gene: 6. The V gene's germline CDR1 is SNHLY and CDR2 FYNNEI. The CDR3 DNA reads TGTGCCAGCAGAACAGGGGAAATGTCCTACGAGCAGTACTTC. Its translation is CASRTGEMSYEQYF.

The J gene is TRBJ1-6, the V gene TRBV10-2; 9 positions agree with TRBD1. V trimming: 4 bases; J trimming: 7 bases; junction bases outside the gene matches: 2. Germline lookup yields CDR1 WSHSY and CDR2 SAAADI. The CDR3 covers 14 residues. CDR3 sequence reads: CASSVGQGNSPLHF. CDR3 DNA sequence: TGCGCCAGCAGTGTCGGACAGGGGAATTCACCCCTCCACTTT.

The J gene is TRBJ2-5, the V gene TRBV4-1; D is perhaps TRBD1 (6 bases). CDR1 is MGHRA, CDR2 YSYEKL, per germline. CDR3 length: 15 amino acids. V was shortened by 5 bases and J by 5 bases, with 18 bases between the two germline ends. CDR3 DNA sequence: TGCGCCAGCAGCTTGCGACAGGTCGAGGGGGAGACCCAGTACTTC. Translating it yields CASSLRQVEGETQYF.

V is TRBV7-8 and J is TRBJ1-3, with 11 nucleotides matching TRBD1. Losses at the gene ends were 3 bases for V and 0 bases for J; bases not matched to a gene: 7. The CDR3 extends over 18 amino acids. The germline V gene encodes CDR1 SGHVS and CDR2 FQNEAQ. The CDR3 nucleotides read TGTGCCAGCAGCTTTGGACAGGGGGCGACTTTCTCTGGAAACACCATATATTTT. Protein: CASSFGQGATFSGNTIYF.

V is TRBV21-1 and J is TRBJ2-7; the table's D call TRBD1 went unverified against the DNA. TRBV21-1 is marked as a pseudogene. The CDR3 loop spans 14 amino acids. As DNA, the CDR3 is TGTGCCAGCAGCCCCCGAGCAGGGGCCTACGAGCAGTACTTC. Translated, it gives CASSPRAGAYEQYF.

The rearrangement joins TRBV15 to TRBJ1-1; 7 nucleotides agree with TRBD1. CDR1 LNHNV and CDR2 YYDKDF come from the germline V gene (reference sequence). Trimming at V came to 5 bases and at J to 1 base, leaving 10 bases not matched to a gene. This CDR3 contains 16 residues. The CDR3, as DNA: TGTGCCACCAGCCTTGGAAAGGGGGCATCGAACACTGAAGCTTTCTTT. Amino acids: CATSLGKGASNTEAFF.

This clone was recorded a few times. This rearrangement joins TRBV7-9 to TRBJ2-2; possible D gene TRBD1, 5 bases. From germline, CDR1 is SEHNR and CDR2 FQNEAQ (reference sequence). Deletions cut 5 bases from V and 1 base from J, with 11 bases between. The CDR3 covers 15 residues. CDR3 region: CASSELGQNTGELFF. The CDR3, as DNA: TGTGCCAGCAGCGAGCTCGGACAGAACACCGGGGAGCTGTTTTTT. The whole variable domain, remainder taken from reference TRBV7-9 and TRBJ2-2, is DTGVSQNPRHKITKRGQNVTFRCDPISEHNRLYWYRQTLGQGPEFLTYFQNEAQLEKSRLLSDRFSAERPKGSFSTLEIQRTEQGDSAMYLCASSELGQNTGELFFGEGSRLTVL.

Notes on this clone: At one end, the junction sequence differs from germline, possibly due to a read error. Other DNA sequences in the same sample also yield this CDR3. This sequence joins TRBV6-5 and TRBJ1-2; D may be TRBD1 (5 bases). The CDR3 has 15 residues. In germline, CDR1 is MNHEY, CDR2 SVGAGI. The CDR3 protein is CASSTGGRESYGYTF. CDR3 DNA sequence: TGTGCCAGCAGCACTGGGGGGAGGGAATCTTATGGCTATACCTTC.

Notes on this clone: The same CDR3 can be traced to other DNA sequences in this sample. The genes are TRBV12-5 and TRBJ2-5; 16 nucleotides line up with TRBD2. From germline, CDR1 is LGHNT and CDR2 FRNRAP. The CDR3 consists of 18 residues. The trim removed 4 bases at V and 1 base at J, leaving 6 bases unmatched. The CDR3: CASGSGLAGGPRQETQYF. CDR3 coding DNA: TGTGCTAGTGGTTCGGGACTAGCGGGAGGGCCCCGCCAAGAGACCCAGTACTTC.

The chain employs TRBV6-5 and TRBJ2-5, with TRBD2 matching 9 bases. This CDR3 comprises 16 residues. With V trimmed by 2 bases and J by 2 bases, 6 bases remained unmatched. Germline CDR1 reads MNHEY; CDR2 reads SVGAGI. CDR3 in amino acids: CASSYNPSGVQETQYF. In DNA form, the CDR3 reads TGTGCCAGCAGTTACAATCCTAGCGGGGTACAAGAGACCCAGTACTTC.

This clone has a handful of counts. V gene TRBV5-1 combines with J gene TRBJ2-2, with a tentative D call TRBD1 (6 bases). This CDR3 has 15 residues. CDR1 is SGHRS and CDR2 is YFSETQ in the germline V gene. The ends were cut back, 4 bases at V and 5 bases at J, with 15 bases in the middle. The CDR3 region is CASSRTIGQTGELFF. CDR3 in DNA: TGCGCCAGCAGCCGAACCATCGGACAGACCGGGGAGCTGTTTTTT.

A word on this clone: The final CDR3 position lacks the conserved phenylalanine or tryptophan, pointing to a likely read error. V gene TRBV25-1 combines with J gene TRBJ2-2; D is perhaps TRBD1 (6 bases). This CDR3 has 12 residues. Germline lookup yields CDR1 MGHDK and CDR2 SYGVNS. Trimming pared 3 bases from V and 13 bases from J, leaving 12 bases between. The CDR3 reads CASSDYRVMLFL. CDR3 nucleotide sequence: TGTGCCAGCAGTGATTACAGGGTTATGCTGTTTCTT.

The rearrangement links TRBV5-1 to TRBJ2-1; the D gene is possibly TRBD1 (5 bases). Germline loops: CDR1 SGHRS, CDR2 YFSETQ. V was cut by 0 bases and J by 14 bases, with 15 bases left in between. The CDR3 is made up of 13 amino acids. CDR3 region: CASSLESQGPKFF. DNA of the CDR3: TGCGCCAGCAGCTTGGAGTCGCAGGGCCCGAAGTTCTTC.

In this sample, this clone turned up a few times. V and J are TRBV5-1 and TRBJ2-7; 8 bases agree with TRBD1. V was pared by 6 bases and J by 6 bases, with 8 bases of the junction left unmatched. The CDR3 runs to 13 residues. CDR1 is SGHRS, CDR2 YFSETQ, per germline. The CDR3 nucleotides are TGCGCCAGCACCCGGACAGGGTCGAGCGAGCAGTACTTC. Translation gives CASTRTGSSEQYF.

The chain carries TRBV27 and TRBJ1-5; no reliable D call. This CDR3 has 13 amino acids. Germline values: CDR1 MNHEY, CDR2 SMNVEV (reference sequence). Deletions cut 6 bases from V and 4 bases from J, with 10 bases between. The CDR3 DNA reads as TGTGCCAGCAGCCCTGGGCAGAATCAGCCCCAGCATTTT. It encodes CASSPGQNQPQHF.

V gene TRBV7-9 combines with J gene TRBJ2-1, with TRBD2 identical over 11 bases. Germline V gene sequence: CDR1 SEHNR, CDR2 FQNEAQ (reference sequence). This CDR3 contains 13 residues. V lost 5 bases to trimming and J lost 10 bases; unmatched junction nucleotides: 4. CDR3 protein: CASSVLAGDEQFF. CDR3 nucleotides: TGTGCCAGCAGCGTACTAGCGGGAGACGAGCAGTTCTTC.

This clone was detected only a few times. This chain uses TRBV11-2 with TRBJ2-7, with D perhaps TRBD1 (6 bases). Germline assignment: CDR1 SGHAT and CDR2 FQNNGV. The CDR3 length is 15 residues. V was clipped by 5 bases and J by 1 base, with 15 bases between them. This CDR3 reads CASSNGQRVSYEQYF. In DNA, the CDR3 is TGTGCCAGCAGCAACGGACAGAGGGTATCCTACGAGCAGTACTTC.

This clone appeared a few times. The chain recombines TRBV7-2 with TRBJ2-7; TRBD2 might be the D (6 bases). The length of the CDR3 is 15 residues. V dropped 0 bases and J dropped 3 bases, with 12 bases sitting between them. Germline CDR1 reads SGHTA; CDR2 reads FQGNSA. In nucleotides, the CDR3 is TGTGCCAGCAGCTTAGCACAAACCGGGGGCTACGAGCAGTACTTC. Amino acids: CASSLAQTGGYEQYF.